This T cell receptor (beta chain) appears in the sequencing data of a study of blood T cell repertoires in COVID-19. For the study at large: Acute and convalescent COVID-19 samples came from the United States, Italy and Spain.

Per the original data handling: Nucleated cell number was recorded as an estimate derived from reference gene primer amplification. Generated by immunoSEQ multiplex PCR, the TCRdb table keeps only in-frame clones and is missing some. V and J calls and clone size follow that table, whereas D and trimming were derived from the DNA. The sample lists fewer than 350,000 clones, around 90% occurring once. The CDR3 contains 16 residues. Trimming at V came to 4 bases and at J to 3 bases, leaving 4 bases not matched to a gene. The germline CDR1 and CDR2 sequences are LNHDA and SQIVND (reference sequence). The sample comprised PBMCs or T cells enriched from blood (not recorded which). The sequence was obtained from a woman aged 25 to 39 with acute COVID-19. The V gene is TRBV19, the J gene TRBJ2-3, with 13 bases lining up with TRBD2. The CDR3 protein is CASSTQLAGGTDTQYF. The CDR3 DNA sequence: TGTGCCAGTAGTACGCAACTAGCGGGAGGGACAGATACGCAGTATTTT.